A selection of T cell receptor beta chains follows, all from one sample in a study of response to subunit inactivated influenza vaccine. TCRdb ran MiXCR on the RT-PCR reads and lists one entry per CDR3 protein. Among fewer than 400,000 distinct CDR3 sequences listed, 20% to 25% were seen once. The sequences come from PBMCs from blood, collected roughly 20 months after vaccination. The receptors were sampled from a man aged 45 to 70 who received an inactivated influenza vaccine. Each CDR3 is given with its conserved first and last residue. A D gene is named only where the DNA matches it firmly. Not all rows give a size; the values are once, few, many and, for expanded clones, a class.

J: TRBJ1-4
size: NA
D: NA
V: TRBV25-1
CDR3: CASSEFRGIEKLFF
DNA: TGTGCCAGCAGTGAATTCAGGGGTATTGAAAAACTGTTTTTT

J: TRBJ2-1
size: few
D: NA
V: TRBV7-6
CDR3: CASSVLQGGSYNEQFF
DNA: TGTGCCAGCAGCGTTCTCCAGGGGGGGTCCTACAATGAGCAGTTCTTC

J: TRBJ1-6
size: NA
D: NA
V: TRBV4-2
CDR3: CASSLGIGSYNSPLHF
DNA: TGTGCCAGCAGCCTCGGGATCGGCTCCTATAATTCACCCCTCCACTTT

J: TRBJ2-3
size: NA
D: TRBD1
V: TRBV7-9
CDR3: CASRSGQSSDTQYF
DNA: TGTGCCAGCAGGTCGGGACAGTCGTCGGATACGCAGTATTTT

J: TRBJ1-2
size: many
D: TRBD1
V: TRBV7-9
CDR3: CASSSSTGGEKYGYTF
DNA: TGTGCCAGCAGCTCGTCAACAGGGGGCGAAAAGTATGGCTACACCTTC

J: TRBJ2-2
size: many
D: NA
V: TRBV7-9
CDR3: CASSLSGTGELFF
DNA: TGTGCCAGCAGCTTAAGTGGCACCGGGGAGCTGTTTTTT

J: TRBJ2-3
size: few
D: NA
V: TRBV14
CDR3: CASSQTISDADTQYF
DNA: TGTGCCAGCAGCCAAACCATTTCGGACGCAGATACGCAGTATTTT

J: TRBJ2-1
size: NA
D: TRBD1
V: TRBV5-8
CDR3: CASSVGQASYNEQFF
DNA: TGTGCCAGCAGCGTGGGACAGGCTTCCTACAATGAGCAGTTCTTC

J: TRBJ1-1
size: many
D: NA
V: TRBV5-8
CDR3: CASSFENTEAFF
DNA: TGTGCCAGCAGCTTTGAGAACACTGAAGCTTTCTTT

J: TRBJ2-1
size: NA
D: TRBD1
V: TRBV2
CDR3: CASYRGRNEQFF
DNA: TGTGCCAGCTACAGGGGCAGAAATGAGCAGTTCTTC